This TCR beta chain was identified during a study of blood T cell repertoires in COVID-19. Study-level information: Italy, Spain and the United States were the sources of the convalescent and acute COVID-19 samples. T cells, B-cell-depleted T cells, or PBMCs provided the cDNA or gDNA that served as material.

Clones were sequenced by immunoSEQ multiplex PCR, and TCRdb holds only the in-frame ones, with some missing. This sample has 150,000 to 200,000 clones, with roughly 85% found just once. This clone was seen just once. Germline V gives CDR1 SGHNT, CDR2 YENEEA. V lost 4 bases and J 2 bases, leaving 10 bases between the germline ends. CDR3 length: 14 residues. The V call is TRBV11-3, the J call TRBJ2-3, with D tentatively TRBD1 (6 bases). The receptor was isolated from a man in his 60s with acute or convalescent COVID-19. Sequences were obtained from peripheral blood. Written as DNA, the CDR3 is TGTGCCAGCAGCTCACAGGGATCCACAGATACGCAGTATTTT. It yields the protein CASSSQGSTDTQYF.